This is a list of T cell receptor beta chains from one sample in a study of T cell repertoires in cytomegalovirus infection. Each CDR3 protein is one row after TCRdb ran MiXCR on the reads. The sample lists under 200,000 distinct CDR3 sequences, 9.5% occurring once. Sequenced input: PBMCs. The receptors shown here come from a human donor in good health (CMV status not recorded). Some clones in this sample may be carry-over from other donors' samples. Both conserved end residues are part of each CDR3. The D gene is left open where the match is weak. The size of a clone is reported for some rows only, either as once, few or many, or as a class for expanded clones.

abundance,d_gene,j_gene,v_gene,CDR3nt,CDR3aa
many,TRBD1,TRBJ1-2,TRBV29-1,TGCAGCGTGTCGGGACAGGGGATATATGGCTACACCTTC,CSVSGQGIYGYTF
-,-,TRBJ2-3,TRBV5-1,TGCGCCAGCAGCCCGGACCCGTACACAGATACGCAGTATTTT,CASSPDPYTDTQYF
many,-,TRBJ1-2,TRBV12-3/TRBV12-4,TGTGCCAGCAGTTCCCGCTATGGCTACACCTTC,CASSSRYGYTF
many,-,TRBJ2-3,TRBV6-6,TGTGCCAGCAGTTACTCGCGTTCGGGAATCACAGATACGCAGTATTTT,CASSYSRSGITDTQYF
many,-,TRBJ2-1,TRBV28,TGTGCCAGCAGAAATAGCGGACGGGCCTCCTACAATGAGCAGTTCTTC,CASRNSGRASYNEQFF
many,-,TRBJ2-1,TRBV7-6,TGTGCCAGCAGCCGTGACACGAGCTCCTACAATGAGCAGTTCTTC,CASSRDTSSYNEQFF
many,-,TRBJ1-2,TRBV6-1,TGTGCCAGCATTGGTGACACTAACTATGGCTACACCTTC,CASIGDTNYGYTF
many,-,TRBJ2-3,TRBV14,TGTGCCAGCAGCCTACGCCCCTTCGGAACGGGAGTCAGCACAGATACGCAGTATTTT,CASSLRPFGTGVSTDTQYF
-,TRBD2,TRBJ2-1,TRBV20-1,TGCAGTGCTTCTAGCGGGAGGCAGAATGAGCAGTTCTTC,CSASSGRQNEQFF
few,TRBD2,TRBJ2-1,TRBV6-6,TGTGCCAGCAGTGGATGGACTAGCGGGAACTACAATGAGCAGTTCTTC,CASSGWTSGNYNEQFF
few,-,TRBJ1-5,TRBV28,TGTGCCAGCAGTTTTGGAGGGGGTTGGCAGCCCCAGCATTTT,CASSFGGGWQPQHF
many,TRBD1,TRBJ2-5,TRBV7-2,TGTGCCAGCAGCTTAGCGCGGACAGGGGGCGAAGAGACCCAGTACTTC,CASSLARTGGEETQYF
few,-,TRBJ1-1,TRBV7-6,TGTGCCAGCAGCTCGGGACACTCGAACACTGAAGCTTTCTTT,CASSSGHSNTEAFF
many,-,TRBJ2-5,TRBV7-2,TGTGCCAGCCGCTCCACCAGGCAGGCGGAGACCCAGTACTTC,CASRSTRQAETQYF
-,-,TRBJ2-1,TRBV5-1,TGCGCCAGCAGCTTGGCCGGGACTCAGTTCTTC,CASSLAGTQFF
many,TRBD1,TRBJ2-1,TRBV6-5,TGTGCCAGCAACCCCGAGGGGGCGCGTTATGAGCAGTTCTTC,CASNPEGARYEQFF
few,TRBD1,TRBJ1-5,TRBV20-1,TGCAGTGCTAGAGCCGGGACAGGGGGCAATCAGCCCCAGCATTTT,CSARAGTGGNQPQHF
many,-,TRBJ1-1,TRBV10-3,TGTGCCATCAGTAAGGACACTGAAGCTTTCTTT,CAISKDTEAFF
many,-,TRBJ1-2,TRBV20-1,TGCAGTGCTAGAGATTTCAACAGGAAGAACTATGGCTACACCTTC,CSARDFNRKNYGYTF
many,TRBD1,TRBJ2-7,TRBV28,TGTGCCAGCAGTTCGATCTCCGGGACAGGGCTGTACGAGCAGTACTTC,CASSSISGTGLYEQYF
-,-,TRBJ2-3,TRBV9,TGTGCCAGCAGCGGGGAGTACGCAGATACGCAGTATTTT,CASSGEYADTQYF
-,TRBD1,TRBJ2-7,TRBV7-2,TGTGCCAGCAGCGCAAGCCCGGGACAGCTCTCCTACGAGCAGTACTTC,CASSASPGQLSYEQYF
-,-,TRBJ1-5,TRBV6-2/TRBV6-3,TGTGCCAGCAGTTACTCCAACGTCCAGCCCCAGCATTTT,CASSYSNVQPQHF
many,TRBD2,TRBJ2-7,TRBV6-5,TGTGCCAGCAGTTACTCGAGTAGCGGGAGCTCCTACGAGCAGTACTTC,CASSYSSSGSSYEQYF
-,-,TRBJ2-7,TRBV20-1,TGCAGTGCTAGAGATCCAACGGGGAGCTCCTACGAGCAGTACTTC,CSARDPTGSSYEQYF
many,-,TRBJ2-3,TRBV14,TGTGCCAGCAGCCAAGATCGGGGGAGTACGCAGTATTTT,CASSQDRGSTQYF
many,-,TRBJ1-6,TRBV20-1,TGCAGTGCAGGACGATATAATTCACCCCTCCACTTT,CSAGRYNSPLHF
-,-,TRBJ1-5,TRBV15,TGTGCCACCAGCAGAGAAAGTTATAGCAATCAGCCCCAGCATTTT,CATSRESYSNQPQHF
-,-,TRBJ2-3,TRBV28,TGTGCCACCTTGGGGGGTTCTAGAAACACAGATACGCAGTATTTT,CATLGGSRNTDTQYF
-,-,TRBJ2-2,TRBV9,TGTGCCAGCAGCCCCCGAGGGGATTGGACCGGGGAGCTGTTTTTT,CASSPRGDWTGELFF
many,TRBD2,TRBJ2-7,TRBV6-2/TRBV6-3,TGTGCCAGCAGACTCACGGGAGGCGGGTCCCACGAGCAGTACTTC,CASRLTGGGSHEQYF
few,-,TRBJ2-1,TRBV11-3,TGTGCCAGCAGCTTAGGATCAGGGCACAATGAGCAGTTCTTC,CASSLGSGHNEQFF
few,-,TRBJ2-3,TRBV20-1,TGCAGTGCCATCGGGGGCCCGGGGAGAGATACGCAGTATTTT,CSAIGGPGRDTQYF
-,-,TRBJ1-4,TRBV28,TGTGCCAGCAGGGGGGCAGGTGCGGATGAAAAACTGTTTTTT,CASRGAGADEKLFF
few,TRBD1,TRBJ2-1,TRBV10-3,TGTGCCATCAGTGATCGGAACCCGGGACAGGGTTTTAGTGAGCAGTTCTTC,CAISDRNPGQGFSEQFF
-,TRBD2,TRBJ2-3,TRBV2,TGTGCCAGCAGGAAAAGCGGGGGCGTCGCTAGCACAGATACGCAGTATTTT,CASRKSGGVASTDTQYF
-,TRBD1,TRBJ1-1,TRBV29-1,TGCAGCGTCCTCAGGGACAGGGTGAACACTGAAGCTTTCTTT,CSVLRDRVNTEAFF
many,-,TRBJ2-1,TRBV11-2,TGTGCCAGCAGCTCCTCGGCACGGGTTTGGGATGAGCAGTTCTTC,CASSSSARVWDEQFF
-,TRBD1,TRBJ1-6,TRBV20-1,TGCAGTGCTAGGGTACGGGACAGGGTTTTTACCAGCTATAATTCACCCCTCCACTTT,CSARVRDRVFTSYNSPLHF
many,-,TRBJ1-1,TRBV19,TGTGCCAGTAGTATAAAGGGGTACCCTGAAGCTTTCTTT,CASSIKGYPEAFF
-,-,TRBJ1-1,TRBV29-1,TGCAGCGTTGTCTTGGGGGGCGCCCCGAACACTGAAGCTTTCTTT,CSVVLGGAPNTEAFF
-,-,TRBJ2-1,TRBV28,TGTGCCAGCAGTTTAGTAGGAGTGGCGCGAAATACCTACAATGAGCAGTTCTTC,CASSLVGVARNTYNEQFF
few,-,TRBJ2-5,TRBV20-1,TGCAGTGCTAGATTCGCCCAAGAGACCCAGTACTTC,CSARFAQETQYF
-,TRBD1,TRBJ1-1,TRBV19,TGTGCCAGTAGTTGGGACAGCTTTAACACTGAAGCTTTCTTT,CASSWDSFNTEAFF